The clone carrying this T cell receptor (beta chain) was recorded a few times. The data belong to a study of patients and donors after allogeneic stem cell transplantation. The V end lost 10 bases, the J end lost 4 bases, and 25 bases lay between the germline ends. CDR1 is MNHNS and CDR2 is SASEGT in the germline V gene. The CDR3 is made up of 16 amino acids. From the RT-PCR reads, TCRdb called clonotypes with MiXCR, one entry per CDR3 protein. Of approximately 150,000 distinct CDR3 sequences in the sample, 24% are singletons; the top ten hold around 26%. The chain is built from TRBV6-1 and TRBJ1-2; possibly TRBD1 for D (6 bases). The TCR sequence derives from a human donor who was either an allogeneic HSCT recipient or a stem cell or donor lymphocyte infusion donor (not recorded which). It is not recorded whose cells these are; they may come from a transplant donor. The sequencing sample was made of blood, either unsorted or a sorted T cell fraction (not recorded which). The CDR3 nucleotides are TGTGCCACCAGGCGAGGAGAACAGGGCCATTCCTATGGCTACACCTTC. Its translation is CATRRGEQGHSYGYTF.